A selection of T cell receptor beta chains follows, all from one sample in a study of Ad26.COV2.S vaccination and SARS-CoV-2 variants. Measured with immunoSEQ multiplex PCR; TCRdb has only the in-frame clones, and not every one. The data show some 180,000 clones, with about 83% seen just once and under 7.5% held by the top ten. Sequenced here: peripheral blood, sampled after recovery from COVID-19. The receptor set was obtained from a human donor who had recovered from COVID-19. The CDR3 runs from the conserved cysteine through the conserved F or W. The order of the fields is V gene, clone size, J gene, D gene, CDR3 protein, CDR3 DNA. D genes are given only for firm matches. Only some rows state a clone size, as once, few, many or a class for expanded clones.

V gene: TRBV28
clone size: NA
J gene: TRBJ1-2
D gene: TRBD1
CDR3 protein: CASSVQGRSYGYTF
CDR3 DNA: TGTGCCAGCAGTGTACAGGGGAGGAGCTATGGCTACACCTTC

V gene: TRBV27
clone size: NA
J gene: TRBJ2-7
D gene: NA
CDR3 protein: CASSRAGYEQYF
CDR3 DNA: TGTGCCAGCAGCAGAGCTGGCTACGAGCAGTACTTC

V gene: TRBV5-1
clone size: NA
J gene: TRBJ2-5
D gene: NA
CDR3 protein: CASSLAQGFQETQYF
CDR3 DNA: TGCGCCAGCAGCTTGGCACAGGGATTCCAAGAGACCCAGTACTTC

V gene: TRBV13
clone size: NA
J gene: TRBJ2-7
D gene: NA
CDR3 protein: CASSLGVRPFSEQYF
CDR3 DNA: TGTGCCAGCAGCTTAGGGGTCAGACCATTCAGCGAGCAGTACTTC

V gene: TRBV18
clone size: NA
J gene: TRBJ1-1
D gene: NA
CDR3 protein: CASSRGRNTEAFF
CDR3 DNA: TGTGCCAGCTCACGGGGGCGGAACACTGAAGCTTTCTTT

V gene: TRBV2
clone size: few
J gene: TRBJ2-1
D gene: NA
CDR3 protein: CASSFSSVYNEQFF
CDR3 DNA: TGTGCCAGCAGTTTCTCTAGCGTCTACAATGAGCAGTTCTTC

V gene: TRBV29-1
clone size: NA
J gene: TRBJ1-4
D gene: NA
CDR3 protein: CSVARGEEKLFF
CDR3 DNA: TGCAGCGTTGCCCGGGGAGAGGAAAAACTGTTTTTT

V gene: TRBV9
clone size: NA
J gene: TRBJ1-3
D gene: NA
CDR3 protein: CASSLQSGAGNTIYF
CDR3 DNA: TGTGCCAGCAGCCTCCAATCTGGAGCTGGAAACACCATATATTTT

V gene: TRBV20-1
clone size: NA
J gene: TRBJ1-1
D gene: NA
CDR3 protein: CSASIIGNTEAFF
CDR3 DNA: TGCAGTGCTAGTATCATAGGGAACACTGAAGCTTTCTTT

V gene: TRBV9
clone size: NA
J gene: TRBJ2-3
D gene: TRBD2
CDR3 protein: CASSASTSGGRTDTQYF
CDR3 DNA: TGTGCCAGCAGCGCCTCGACTAGCGGGGGGCGCACAGATACGCAGTATTTT

V gene: TRBV3-1/TRBV3-2
clone size: NA
J gene: TRBJ2-1
D gene: TRBD1
CDR3 protein: CASSQEWTGIYNEQFF
CDR3 DNA: TGTGCCAGCAGCCAAGAATGGACAGGGATTTACAATGAGCAGTTCTTC

V gene: TRBV18
clone size: NA
J gene: TRBJ2-2
D gene: NA
CDR3 protein: CASSPRSGTGELFF
CDR3 DNA: TGTGCCAGCTCACCAAGGTCAGGCACCGGGGAGCTGTTTTTT

V gene: TRBV5-8
clone size: NA
J gene: TRBJ1-1
D gene: TRBD1
CDR3 protein: CASSRRTGEGAEAFF
CDR3 DNA: TGTGCCAGCAGCCGCCGAACAGGGGAAGGAGCTGAAGCTTTCTTT

V gene: TRBV19
clone size: NA
J gene: TRBJ1-1
D gene: NA
CDR3 protein: CASSIFAGQGPEAFF
CDR3 DNA: TGTGCCAGTAGTATATTTGCGGGGCAGGGACCTGAAGCTTTCTTT

V gene: TRBV9
clone size: NA
J gene: TRBJ2-1
D gene: TRBD2
CDR3 protein: CASSVAASGSGEQFF
CDR3 DNA: TGTGCCAGCAGCGTAGCGGCTAGCGGGAGTGGTGAGCAGTTCTTC

V gene: TRBV5-4
clone size: NA
J gene: TRBJ2-1
D gene: NA
CDR3 protein: CASSLRDSSYNEQFF
CDR3 DNA: TGTGCCAGCAGCTTGAGGGACTCGTCCTACAATGAGCAGTTCTTC

V gene: TRBV6-6
clone size: NA
J gene: TRBJ1-6
D gene: NA
CDR3 protein: CASSPVRVSSYNSPLHF
CDR3 DNA: TGTGCCAGCAGTCCCGTCAGGGTTAGCTCCTATAATTCACCCCTCCACTTT

V gene: TRBV5-1
clone size: NA
J gene: TRBJ2-1
D gene: NA
CDR3 protein: CASSLVAEYNEQFF
CDR3 DNA: TGCGCCAGCAGCTTGGTGGCAGAGTACAATGAGCAGTTCTTC

V gene: TRBV9
clone size: NA
J gene: TRBJ2-7
D gene: NA
CDR3 protein: CASSVDSRGYEQYF
CDR3 DNA: TGTGCCAGCAGCGTCGACTCACGAGGCTACGAGCAGTACTTC

V gene: TRBV2
clone size: NA
J gene: TRBJ1-5
D gene: NA
CDR3 protein: CASSVRQKNQPQHF
CDR3 DNA: TGTGCCAGCAGCGTACGACAGAAAAATCAGCCCCAGCATTTT

V gene: TRBV18
clone size: once
J gene: TRBJ2-7
D gene: TRBD2
CDR3 protein: CASSPPYLVTSGYSYEQYF
CDR3 DNA: TGTGCCAGCTCACCACCGTACTTAGTAACTAGCGGGTACTCCTACGAGCAGTACTTC

V gene: TRBV27
clone size: NA
J gene: TRBJ2-7
D gene: NA
CDR3 protein: CASSLSLGGYEQYF
CDR3 DNA: TGTGCCAGCAGTTTATCTCTGGGGGGATACGAGCAGTACTTC

V gene: TRBV9
clone size: NA
J gene: TRBJ2-5
D gene: TRBD2
CDR3 protein: CASSDLGTRVQETQYF
CDR3 DNA: TGTGCCAGCAGCGATCTCGGGACTAGGGTTCAAGAGACCCAGTACTTC

V gene: TRBV30
clone size: NA
J gene: TRBJ1-1
D gene: NA
CDR3 protein: CAWSGYMNTEAFF
CDR3 DNA: TGTGCCTGGAGCGGGTACATGAACACTGAAGCTTTCTTT

V gene: TRBV5-1
clone size: once
J gene: TRBJ2-1
D gene: NA
CDR3 protein: CASSLAAGSSYNEQFF
CDR3 DNA: TGCGCCAGCAGCTTGGCCGCGGGAAGCTCCTACAATGAGCAGTTCTTC

V gene: TRBV5-4
clone size: NA
J gene: TRBJ1-5
D gene: NA
CDR3 protein: CASSLLTEGGKPQHF
CDR3 DNA: TGTGCCAGCAGCTTGTTAACGGAGGGGGGCAAGCCCCAGCATTTT

V gene: TRBV19
clone size: NA
J gene: TRBJ2-2
D gene: NA
CDR3 protein: CASSIVLAPGELFF
CDR3 DNA: TGTGCCAGTAGTATAGTACTAGCCCCCGGGGAGCTGTTTTTT

V gene: TRBV7-6
clone size: NA
J gene: TRBJ2-3
D gene: NA
CDR3 protein: CASSLVGSATTYTDTQYF
CDR3 DNA: TGTGCCAGCAGCTTAGTAGGGTCAGCTACTACCTACACAGATACGCAGTATTTT

V gene: TRBV7-9
clone size: NA
J gene: TRBJ2-3
D gene: NA
CDR3 protein: CASSLASENTQYF
CDR3 DNA: TGTGCCAGCAGCTTGGCGAGCGAAAATACGCAGTATTTT

V gene: TRBV11-2
clone size: NA
J gene: TRBJ2-7
D gene: TRBD2
CDR3 protein: CASSLGELAGDDEQYF
CDR3 DNA: TGTGCCAGCAGCTTAGGAGAACTAGCGGGAGATGACGAGCAGTACTTC

V gene: TRBV21-1
clone size: NA
J gene: TRBJ1-4
D gene: NA
CDR3 protein: CASSTSNRVVEEKLFF
CDR3 DNA: TGTGCCAGCAGCACCTCTAACAGGGTGGTAGAGGAAAAACTGTTTTTT

V gene: TRBV5-1
clone size: NA
J gene: TRBJ1-5
D gene: TRBD1
CDR3 protein: CASSLSDRSNQPQHF
CDR3 DNA: TGCGCCAGCAGCTTATCGGACAGGAGCAATCAGCCCCAGCATTTT

V gene: TRBV30
clone size: few
J gene: TRBJ2-7
D gene: TRBD2
CDR3 protein: CAWSKGTSGRRAYEQYF
CDR3 DNA: TGTGCCTGGAGTAAGGGGACTAGCGGGAGACGGGCCTACGAGCAGTACTTC

V gene: TRBV7-8
clone size: NA
J gene: TRBJ2-4
D gene: NA
CDR3 protein: CASSLEPGPRAKNIQYF
CDR3 DNA: TGTGCCAGCAGCTTAGAACCGGGCCCCCGGGCCAAAAACATTCAGTACTTC

V gene: TRBV3-1/TRBV3-2
clone size: few
J gene: TRBJ2-7
D gene: TRBD2
CDR3 protein: CASSQGTGGEQYF
CDR3 DNA: TGTGCCAGCAGCCAGGGTACGGGAGGCGAGCAGTACTTC

V gene: TRBV5-1
clone size: NA
J gene: TRBJ2-1
D gene: NA
CDR3 protein: CASSSGTSPWEQFF
CDR3 DNA: TGCGCCAGCAGCTCCGGGACCTCCCCTTGGGAGCAGTTCTTC

V gene: TRBV3-1/TRBV3-2
clone size: few
J gene: TRBJ2-2
D gene: TRBD2
CDR3 protein: CASSPRTSGRYTGELFF
CDR3 DNA: TGTGCCAGCAGCCCCCGGACTAGCGGGAGGTACACCGGGGAGCTGTTTTTT

V gene: TRBV7-2
clone size: NA
J gene: TRBJ2-1
D gene: TRBD2
CDR3 protein: CASSNLRTSGRVNEQFF
CDR3 DNA: TGTGCCAGCAGCAACCTTCGGACTAGCGGGAGGGTTAATGAGCAGTTCTTC

V gene: TRBV20-1
clone size: NA
J gene: TRBJ2-5
D gene: TRBD2
CDR3 protein: CSVGTTETQYF
CDR3 DNA: TGCAGTGTCGGGACTACAGAGACCCAGTACTTC

V gene: TRBV30
clone size: few
J gene: TRBJ1-5
D gene: NA
CDR3 protein: CAWSKGGSQPQHF
CDR3 DNA: TGTGCCTGGAGCAAGGGAGGAAGTCAGCCCCAGCATTTT

V gene: TRBV6-5
clone size: NA
J gene: TRBJ2-1
D gene: TRBD2
CDR3 protein: CASSYSAGVRYNEQFF
CDR3 DNA: TGTGCCAGCAGTTACTCCGCGGGAGTGAGGTACAATGAGCAGTTCTTC

V gene: TRBV18
clone size: NA
J gene: TRBJ1-3
D gene: NA
CDR3 protein: CASSRGLAGNTIYF
CDR3 DNA: TGTGCCAGCTCGCGTGGACTAGCTGGAAACACCATATATTTT

V gene: TRBV23-1
clone size: once
J gene: TRBJ2-7
D gene: TRBD2
CDR3 protein: CASSQSRRAGGYEQYF
CDR3 DNA: TGCGCCAGCAGTCAATCCCGCCGGGCGGGGGGGTACGAGCAGTACTTC

V gene: TRBV5-6
clone size: many
J gene: TRBJ1-5
D gene: TRBD1
CDR3 protein: CASSFGTGGGGQPQHF
CDR3 DNA: TGTGCCAGCAGCTTCGGTACAGGGGGAGGAGGTCAGCCCCAGCATTTT

V gene: TRBV5-4
clone size: once
J gene: TRBJ2-3
D gene: TRBD2
CDR3 protein: CASSWGLGDTDTQYF
CDR3 DNA: TGTGCCAGCAGCTGGGGACTAGGGGACACAGATACGCAGTATTTT

V gene: TRBV2
clone size: NA
J gene: TRBJ2-1
D gene: TRBD2
CDR3 protein: CASSRTSGRNNEQFF
CDR3 DNA: TGTGCCAGCAGCAGAACTAGCGGGCGGAACAATGAGCAGTTCTTC

V gene: TRBV4-1
clone size: NA
J gene: TRBJ2-1
D gene: TRBD1
CDR3 protein: CASSQETLGTGLQGEQFF
CDR3 DNA: TGCGCCAGCAGCCAAGAGACCTTGGGGACAGGGTTACAAGGTGAGCAGTTCTTC

V gene: TRBV19
clone size: NA
J gene: TRBJ1-1
D gene: TRBD1
CDR3 protein: CASRRQGAVMNTEAFF
CDR3 DNA: TGTGCCAGTAGGAGACAGGGGGCGGTGATGAACACTGAAGCTTTCTTT

V gene: TRBV5-1
clone size: NA
J gene: TRBJ2-3
D gene: NA
CDR3 protein: CASSLPRQGTDTQYF
CDR3 DNA: TGCGCCAGCAGCTTGCCCCGACAGGGCACAGATACGCAGTATTTT

V gene: TRBV13
clone size: NA
J gene: TRBJ1-1
D gene: TRBD1
CDR3 protein: CASSLEGGATEAFF
CDR3 DNA: TGTGCCAGCAGCTTAGAAGGGGGCGCCACTGAAGCTTTCTTT

V gene: TRBV27
clone size: NA
J gene: TRBJ2-7
D gene: NA
CDR3 protein: CASSPHEDPGVGYF
CDR3 DNA: TGTGCCAGCAGTCCCCACGAGGACCCGGGGGTCGGTTACTTC

V gene: TRBV7-3
clone size: NA
J gene: TRBJ2-2
D gene: NA
CDR3 protein: CASSSQGRTGELFF
CDR3 DNA: TGTGCCAGCAGCTCACAGGGTCGGACCGGGGAGCTGTTTTTT